The clone carrying this T cell receptor (beta chain) has a handful of counts. What it recognizes is unknown. TCRdb re-analysed the RT-PCR reads in MiXCR, keeping a single row per CDR3 protein. The sample contains roughly 710,000 distinct CDR3 sequences, 14% of which appear only once. These data come from a study of response to subunit inactivated influenza vaccine. Germline-derived CDR1 and CDR2 are SEHNR and FQNEAQ (reference sequence). This CDR3 spans 16 amino acids. V lost 3 bases and J 5 bases, leaving 19 bases between the germline ends. Study-wide results and caveats: Authors suggested that a seasonal influenza vaccination recruits few new T cells each time.

The starting material was PBMCs from blood, obtained 14 days before vaccination. This receptor was obtained from a man aged 50 to 59 who received an inactivated influenza vaccine. The chain links TRBV7-9 to TRBJ1-1; no reliable D call. CDR3 nucleotide sequence: TGTGCCAGCAGCTTCCTGATAAAAAGGGAGAGGACTGAAGCTTTCTTT. Translating it yields CASSFLIKRERTEAFF.